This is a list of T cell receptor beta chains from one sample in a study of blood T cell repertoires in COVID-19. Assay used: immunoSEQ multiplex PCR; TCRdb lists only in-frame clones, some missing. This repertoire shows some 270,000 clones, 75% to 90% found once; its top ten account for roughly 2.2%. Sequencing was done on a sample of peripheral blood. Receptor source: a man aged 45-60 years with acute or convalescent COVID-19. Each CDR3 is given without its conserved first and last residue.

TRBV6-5,ASSYSKSNLNTEAF
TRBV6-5,ASSPGVLRHDGYT
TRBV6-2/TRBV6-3,ASSSAARVAF
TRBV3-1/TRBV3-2,ASSQDRSLALNEQF
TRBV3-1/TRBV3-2,ASSQFRGQGNTGELF
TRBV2,ASSRDSNYGYT
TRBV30,AWSTRRGSVITDTQY
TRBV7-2,ASSLRGSNQPQH
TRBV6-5,ASHWGSGTDTQY
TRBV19,ASSARRTASGYT
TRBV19,ASSNRQGAIVIGVSPPTDTQY
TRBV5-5,ASSLTYEQY
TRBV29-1,SVGQLQETQY
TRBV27,ASSPTDSYGYT
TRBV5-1,ASSQREGARPEAF
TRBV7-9,ASSFGTVYGYT
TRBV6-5,ASSDDRNTEAF
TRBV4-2,ASSFRDRVEPQH
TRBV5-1,ASRIGTNNEQF
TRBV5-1,ASSSGSTNQETQY
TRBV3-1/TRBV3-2,ASSPLWTGLYGYT
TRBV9,ASSLVAGVYNEQF
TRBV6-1,ASSASGTGWENTIY
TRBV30,AWSVGQGWTQY
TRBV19,ASSIALGGYT
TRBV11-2,ASSPEGYGYT
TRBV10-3,AISEQGKNTEAF
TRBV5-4,ASTQAGHTEAF
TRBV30,AWSVLLGDNEQF
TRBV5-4,ASSRQGSQNQPQH
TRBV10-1,ARPGQSYNEQF
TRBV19,ASSIQGSGGQPQH
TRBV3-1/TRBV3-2,ASSQEGGGIYEQY
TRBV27,ASSLSHIGEDTEAF
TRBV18,ASSPFRDSTSGGAQETQY
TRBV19,ASSIDEAGPYTGELF
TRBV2,ASSLGQGNDEQY
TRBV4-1,ASREPGQGEGKLF
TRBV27,ASSPRTGNGNSPLH
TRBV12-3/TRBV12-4,ASSRGTAETQY
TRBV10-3,AISEQGVGSPLH
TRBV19,ASSIGGGYGYT
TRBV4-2,ASSQVDGTNEKLF
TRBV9,ASSVAGGFGYT
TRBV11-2,ASSSGWTVYEQY
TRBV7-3,ASSLNGDSYNEQF
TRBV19,ASNRRTGENTEAF
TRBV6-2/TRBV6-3,ASSYGGEGSYNEQF
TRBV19,ASSIDTGRTEAF